This T cell receptor beta chain emerged from a study of T cell clonality in common variable immunodeficiency. Study-level points and caveats: Common variable immunodeficiency TCR beta sequences reportedly had fewer deletions and N-nucleotide insertions.

Measured with immunoSEQ multiplex PCR; TCRdb has only the in-frame clones, and not every one. The sample yields fewer than 25,000 clones, without any singletons. This clone was seen a few times. Its specificity is not known. The CVID group had under 16 females and approximately 30 males, mean age roughly 39. CVID subjects had received replacement immunoglobulin for at least one year. Blood came from CVID subjects not ill and not taking immunomodulatory or immunosuppressive medication. The clonotype originates from a human donor with common variable immunodeficiency. The material sequenced was peripheral blood mononuclear cells.

Partial CDR3 DNA: TGTGCCAGCAGTCTAGCGGGTAGCTCCTACGAG. Translated, it gives CASSLAGSSYE. The whole CDR3 reads CASSLAGSSYEQYF. The chain employs TRBV7-8 and TRBJ2-7; 8 positions match TRBD2. The read finishes 3 residues shy of the CDR3 end, and the germline J gene is used to complete it. The CDR3 spans 14 residues. Germline assignment: CDR1 SGHVS and CDR2 FQNEAQ. V lost 6 bases and J lost 0; bases outside the gene matches: 4.